Given below is one T cell receptor beta chain in context. Its specificity is unknown. This entry belongs to a study of PD-1 blockade in classical Hodgkin lymphoma. Turning to the study itself: Each patient was given nivolumab 3 mg/kg through a vein every 2 weeks. Notes on the study in general: A significant rise in TCR diversity was seen by C4D1 for CD4+ cells but not for CD8+ cells. As was reported, newly diagnosed patients showed lower baseline TCR diversity than healthy donors did. Prior to therapy, complete responders displayed diversity much like that of newly diagnosed patients.

Relapses following autologous stem cell transplantation were seen in all patients, with brentuximab vedotin exposure varying. V was trimmed by 3 bases and J by 5 bases, leaving 16 bases between them. There are 15 residues in the CDR3. CDR1 is SGHDN, CDR2 FVKESK, per germline. TCRdb keeps only in-frame clones here, not all; method: immunoSEQ multiplex PCR. The table records nearly 60,000 clones, 91% of them present only once. The sequencing here drew on peripheral blood mononuclear cells (PBMCs), taken before the second cycle of nivolumab. The rearrangement joins TRBV14 to TRBJ1-2; no reliable D call. The receptor's source is a human donor with classical Hodgkin lymphoma. The chain's CDR3 is CASSQGFGVEYGYTF. CDR3 sequence (DNA): TGTGCCAGCAGCCAGGGTTTCGGGGTAGAATATGGCTACACCTTC.